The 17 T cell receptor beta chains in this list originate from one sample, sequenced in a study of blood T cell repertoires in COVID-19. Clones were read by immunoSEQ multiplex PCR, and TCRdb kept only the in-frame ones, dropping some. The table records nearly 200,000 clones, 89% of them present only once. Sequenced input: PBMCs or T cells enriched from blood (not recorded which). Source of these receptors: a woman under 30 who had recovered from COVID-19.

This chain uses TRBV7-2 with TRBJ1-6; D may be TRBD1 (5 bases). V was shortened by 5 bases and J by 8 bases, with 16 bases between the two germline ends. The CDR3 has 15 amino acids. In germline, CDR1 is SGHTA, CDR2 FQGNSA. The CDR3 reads CASSPSGGAHSPLHF. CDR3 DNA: TGTGCCAGCAGCCCATCGGGAGGGGCGCATTCACCCCTCCACTTT.

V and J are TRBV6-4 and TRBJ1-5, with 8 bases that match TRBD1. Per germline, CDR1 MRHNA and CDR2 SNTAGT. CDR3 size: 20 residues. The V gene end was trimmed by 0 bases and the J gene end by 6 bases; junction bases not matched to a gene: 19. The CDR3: CASSDSNLGPGGALGQPQHF. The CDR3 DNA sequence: TGTGCCAGCAGTGACTCAAACCTTGGGCCAGGGGGCGCATTGGGTCAGCCCCAGCATTTT.

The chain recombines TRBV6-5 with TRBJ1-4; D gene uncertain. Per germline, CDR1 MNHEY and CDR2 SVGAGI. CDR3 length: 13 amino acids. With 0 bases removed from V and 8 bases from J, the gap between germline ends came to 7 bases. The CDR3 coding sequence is TGTGCCAGCAGTTACTCCCCCGGGGAAAAACTGTTTTTT. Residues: CASSYSPGEKLFF.

The CDR3: CASSQENIFGNTEAFF. In DNA form, the CDR3 reads TGCGCCAGCAGCCAAGAAAACATTTTTGGGAACACTGAAGCTTTCTTT. The chain is built from TRBV4-1 and TRBJ1-1; the D is unclear. There are 16 residues in the CDR3. Trimming left V 0 bases short and J 1 base short, with 12 bases between. Germline CDR1 is MGHRA and CDR2 is YSYEKL.

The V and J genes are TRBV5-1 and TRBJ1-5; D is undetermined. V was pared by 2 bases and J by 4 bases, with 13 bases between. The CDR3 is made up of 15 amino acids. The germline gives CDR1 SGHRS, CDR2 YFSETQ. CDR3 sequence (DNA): TGCGCCAGCAGCTTCAGCGGGGATGGGAATCAGCCCCAGCATTTT. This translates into CASSFSGDGNQPQHF.

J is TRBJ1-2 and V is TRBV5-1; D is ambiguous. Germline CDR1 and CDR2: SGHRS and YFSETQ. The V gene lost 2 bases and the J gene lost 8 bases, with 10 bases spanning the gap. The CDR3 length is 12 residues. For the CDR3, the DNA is TGCGCCAGCAGCTTCGGGGATCGGGGCTACACCTTC. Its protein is CASSFGDRGYTF.

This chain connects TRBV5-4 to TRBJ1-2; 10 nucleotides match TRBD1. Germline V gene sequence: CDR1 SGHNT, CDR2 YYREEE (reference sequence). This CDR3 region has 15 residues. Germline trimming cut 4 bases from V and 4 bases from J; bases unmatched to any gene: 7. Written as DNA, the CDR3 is TGTGCCAGCAGCAAGGGACAGGGGACCCTCTATGGCTACACCTTC. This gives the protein CASSKGQGTLYGYTF.

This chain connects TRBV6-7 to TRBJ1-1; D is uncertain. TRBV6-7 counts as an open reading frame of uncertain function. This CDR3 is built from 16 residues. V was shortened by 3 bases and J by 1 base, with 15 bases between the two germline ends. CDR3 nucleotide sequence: TGTGCCAGCAGTTATTCGGGGTCTGGACCGAACACTGAAGCTTTCTTT. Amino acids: CASSYSGSGPNTEAFF.

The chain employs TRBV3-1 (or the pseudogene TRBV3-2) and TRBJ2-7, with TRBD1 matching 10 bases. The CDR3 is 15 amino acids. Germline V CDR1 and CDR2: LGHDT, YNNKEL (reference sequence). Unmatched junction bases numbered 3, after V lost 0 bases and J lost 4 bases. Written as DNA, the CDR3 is TGTGCCAGCAGCCAAGATAGACAGGGGGCTTACGAGCAGTACTTC. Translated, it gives CASSQDRQGAYEQYF.

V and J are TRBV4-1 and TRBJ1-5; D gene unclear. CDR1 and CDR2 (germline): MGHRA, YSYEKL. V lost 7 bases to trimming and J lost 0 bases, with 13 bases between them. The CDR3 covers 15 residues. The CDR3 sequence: CASTISTGSNQPQHF. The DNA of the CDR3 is TGCGCCAGCACGATCTCGACGGGTAGCAATCAGCCCCAGCATTTT.

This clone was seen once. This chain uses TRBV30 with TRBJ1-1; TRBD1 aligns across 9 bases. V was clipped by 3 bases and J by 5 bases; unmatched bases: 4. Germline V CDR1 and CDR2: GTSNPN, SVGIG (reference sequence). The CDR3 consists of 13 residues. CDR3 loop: CAWRATGGTEAFF. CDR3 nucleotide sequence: TGTGCCTGGAGGGCGACAGGGGGAACTGAAGCTTTCTTT.

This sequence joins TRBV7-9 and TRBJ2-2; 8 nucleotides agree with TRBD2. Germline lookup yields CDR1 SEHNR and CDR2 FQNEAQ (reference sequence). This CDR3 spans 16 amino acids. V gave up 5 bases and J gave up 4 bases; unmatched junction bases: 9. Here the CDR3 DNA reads TGTGCCAGCAGCGGACGACTGGCGGGGGGCACCGGGGAGCTGTTTTTT. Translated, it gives CASSGRLAGGTGELFF.

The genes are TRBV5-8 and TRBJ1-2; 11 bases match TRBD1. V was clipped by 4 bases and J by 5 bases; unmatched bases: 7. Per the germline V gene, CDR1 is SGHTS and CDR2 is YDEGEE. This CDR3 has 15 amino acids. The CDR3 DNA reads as TGTGCCAGCAGCCCAGGGACAGGGGGATGGTATGGCTACACCTTC. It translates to CASSPGTGGWYGYTF.

CDR3 loop: CASSITGSNTEAFF. CDR3 in DNA: TGTGCCAGTAGTATAACGGGATCGAACACTGAAGCTTTCTTT. The J gene is TRBJ1-1, the V gene TRBV19, with D uncertain. Per the germline V gene, CDR1 is LNHDA and CDR2 is SQIVND (reference sequence). The length of the CDR3 is 14 residues. V lost 2 bases to trimming and J lost 1 base, with 8 bases between them.

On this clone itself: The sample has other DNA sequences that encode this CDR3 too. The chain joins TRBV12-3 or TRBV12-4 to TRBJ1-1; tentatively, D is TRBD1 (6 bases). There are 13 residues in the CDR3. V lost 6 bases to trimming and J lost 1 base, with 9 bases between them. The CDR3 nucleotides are TGTGCCAGCAGCCCGACAGGGAACACTGAAGCTTTCTTT. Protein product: CASSPTGNTEAFF.

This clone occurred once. CDR3 DNA: TGCGCCAGCAGCTTATTTACGGGTAGCGGGAACTCCTACAATGAGCAGTTCTTC. Translation gives CASSLFTGSGNSYNEQFF. The chain employs TRBV5-1 and TRBJ2-1; 8 nucleotides agree with TRBD2. The ends lost 2 bases at V and 0 bases at J; junction bases unmatched: 10. In germline, CDR1 is SGHRS, CDR2 YFSETQ. This CDR3 is built from 18 residues.

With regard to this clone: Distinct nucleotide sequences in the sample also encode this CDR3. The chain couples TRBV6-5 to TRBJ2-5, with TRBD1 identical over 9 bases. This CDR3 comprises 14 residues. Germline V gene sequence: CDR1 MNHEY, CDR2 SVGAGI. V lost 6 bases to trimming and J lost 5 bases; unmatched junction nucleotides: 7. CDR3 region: CASSLGQGGETQYF. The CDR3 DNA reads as TGTGCCAGCAGCTTGGGACAGGGTGGCGAGACCCAGTACTTC.